This T cell receptor beta chain was sequenced in a study of cytomegalovirus exposure and HLA in healthy donors. The V gene's germline CDR1 is MNHEY and CDR2 SVGAGI. The CDR3 sequence is 14 residues long. V lost 2 bases and J lost 1, with 8 bases in between. The study's findings and limits: Earlier results showed most TCR beta V segments being productive about 87% or about 30% of the time. The authors confirmed in vitro that a few CMV-associated chains were specific for CMV antigens.

A multiplex PCR was run with 60 Vbeta primers and 13 Jbeta primers. The table came from immunoSEQ multiplex PCR; TCRdb's copy has only in-frame clones and leaves some out. The repertoire holds roughly 120,000 clones, 86% seen once, with 1.5% to 2% in the top ten. As to this clone: Its antigen remains unknown.

The TCR comes from a man aged 40-50 years in good health and CMV-seronegative. The gene calls are TRBV6-5 and TRBJ1-1; D is perhaps TRBD1 (6 bases). The sample comprised PBMCs. The chain's CDR3 is CASSYRTENTEAFF. As DNA, the CDR3 is TGTGCCAGCAGTTACCGGACAGAGAACACTGAAGCTTTCTTT.